The 15 T cell receptor beta chains below come from one sample, sequenced in a study of T cells in Graves' hyperthyroidism and ophthalmopathy. TCR beta CDR3 sequences were amplified from RNA transcripts. The HTBI primer set served for first-round RT-PCR of the TCR CDR3. TCRdb independently ran MiXCR on the multiplex PCR reads; one entry per CDR3 protein. This table holds about 270,000 distinct CDR3 sequences, less than 30% found once. Sequenced input: blood. The origin of the receptors is a middle-aged man with Graves' hyperthyroidism that later progressed to Graves' ophthalmopathy.

This sequence joins TRBV20-1 and TRBJ2-5, with 7 bases lining up with TRBD2. The CDR3 is 16 amino acids. Germline CDR1 reads DFQATT; CDR2 reads SNEGSKA (reference sequence). The V segment lost 1 base and the J segment 5 bases; nucleotides outside the gene matches: 13. The CDR3 bases are TGCAGTGCTAGAGTTCTGGAGGGAGGGTATACGGAGACCCAGTACTTC. Translation: CSARVLEGGYTETQYF.

This clonotype was seen many times. This sequence joins TRBV7-2 and TRBJ1-2, with a possible D match to TRBD1 (5 bases). Germline CDR1 SGHTA, CDR2 FQGNSA. There are 12 residues in the CDR3. V gave up 5 bases and J gave up 5 bases, with 9 bases separating them. CDR3 amino acids: CASSHRTYGYTF. The CDR3 nucleotides read TGTGCCAGCAGCCACAGGACTTATGGCTACACCTTC.

This clonotype was picked up many times. The chain recombines TRBV9 with TRBJ2-5; D possibly corresponds to TRBD2 (6 bases). This CDR3 is built from 14 residues. CDR1 is SGDLS, CDR2 YYNGEE, per germline. Trimming shortened V by 4 bases and J by 5 bases, and 15 bases separated the two germline ends. The CDR3 protein is CASSPLGGPETQYF. The DNA for the CDR3 is TGTGCCAGCAGCCCACTGGGGGGACCTGAGACCCAGTACTTC.

This clonotype was found many times. The rearrangement uses TRBV19 and TRBJ1-5; weak D call: TRBD1 (6 bases). The CDR3 is made up of 14 amino acids. The V end was cut by 5 bases, the J end by 6 bases, with 14 bases between. CDR1 and CDR2 from the germline V gene are LNHDA and SQIVND (reference sequence). The CDR3 bases are TGTGCCAGTAGTCGAACAGGGTCGGCTCAGCCCCAGCATTTT. This gives the protein CASSRTGSAQPQHF.

Many counts were recorded for this clonotype. The genes are TRBV11-2 and TRBJ2-2, with 7 bases aligning to TRBD1. Germline V lookup: CDR1 SGHAT, CDR2 FQNNGV. After removal of 2 bases from V and 5 bases from J, the junction contained 11 bases not matched to a gene. The CDR3 extends over 17 amino acids. CDR3 residues: CASSLLVSQGRTGELFF. CDR3 DNA sequence: TGTGCCAGCAGCTTACTAGTGTCACAGGGGCGGACCGGGGAGCTGTTTTTT.

This clonotype was counted only a few times. The chain links TRBV9 to TRBJ1-6, with no clear D. V lost 3 bases to trimming and J lost 7 bases, with 5 bases between them. This CDR3 spans 12 amino acids. Per the germline V gene, CDR1 is SGDLS and CDR2 is YYNGEE. DNA of the CDR3: TGTGCCAGCAGCGGGGAAAATTCACCCCTCCACTTT. Amino acid sequence: CASSGENSPLHF.

CDR3 sequence reads: CASGPGDFSNYGYTF. The CDR3 nucleotides read TGTGCTAGTGGACCAGGGGATTTTTCTAACTATGGCTACACCTTC. The genes are TRBV12-5 and TRBJ1-2; the D gene is possibly TRBD1 (6 bases). The CDR3 totals 15 residues. V shed 6 bases and J shed 0 bases, with 14 bases lying between them. Germline CDR1 is LGHNT and CDR2 is FRNRAP.

This clonotype showed up many times. This CDR3 reads CASRWDLFKETQYF. The CDR3 coding sequence is TGTGCCAGCAGATGGGACCTCTTTAAAGAGACCCAGTACTTC. V is TRBV6-1 and J is TRBJ2-5; either TRBD1 or TRBD2 may fit D (5 bases each). This CDR3 spans 14 amino acids. The germline gives CDR1 MNHNS, CDR2 SASEGT. V lost 6 bases to trimming and J lost 3 bases, with 14 bases between them.

The chain carries TRBV27 and TRBJ2-5; 8 bases agree with TRBD1. The CDR3 is made up of 14 amino acids. The V gene's germline CDR1 is MNHEY and CDR2 SMNVEV (reference sequence). V shed 5 bases, J shed 3 bases, and the junction held 5 bases outside the gene matches. This chain's CDR3 is CASSAWTGKETQYF. The CDR3 DNA sequence: TGTGCCAGCAGTGCTTGGACAGGGAAAGAGACCCAGTACTTC.

Comment on this clonotype: Relative to the germline gene, one junction end is altered; a read error may explain this. The J gene is TRBJ2-7, the V gene TRBV5-1; the D is unclear. This CDR3 is 13 amino acids long. Germline V gives CDR1 SGHRS, CDR2 YFSETQ. The CDR3 sequence is CASCLYPSYEQYF. Here the CDR3 DNA reads TGCGCCAGCTGCTTATACCCCTCCTACGAGCAGTACTTC.

This clonotype was counted ten times or more. This chain links TRBV12-3 or TRBV12-4 with TRBJ2-3; D is perhaps TRBD1 (6 bases). This CDR3 region has 18 residues. Trimming took 2 bases from V and 4 from J, leaving 22 bases between them. CDR3 protein: CASSLLFFGTSSPDTQYF. Here the CDR3 DNA reads TGTGCCAGCAGTTTACTTTTTTTCGGGACATCCAGCCCAGATACGCAGTATTTT.

This clonotype was recorded many times. V and J are TRBV5-5 and TRBJ2-5; D is uncertain. The CDR3 length is 12 residues. V was shortened by 4 bases and J by 5 bases, with 9 bases between the two germline ends. Germline V lookup: CDR1 SGHKS, CDR2 YYEKEE (reference sequence). CDR3 coding DNA: TGTGCCAGCAGCCTGGCCGGGGAGACCCAGTACTTC. Translation gives CASSLAGETQYF.

This clonotype was counted at least ten times. The chain has TRBV7-6 and TRBJ2-2, with unresolved D. The germline gives CDR1 SGHVS, CDR2 FNYEAQ. The CDR3 has 19 amino acids. The V gene lost 2 bases and the J gene lost 0 bases, with 19 bases spanning the gap. The CDR3 sequence is CASSLIGPTPFANTGELFF. CDR3 nucleotide sequence: TGTGCCAGCAGCTTAATAGGGCCCACTCCGTTCGCGAACACCGGGGAGCTGTTTTTT.

Many counts were recorded for this clonotype. The junction differs from germline at one of its ends, possibly a read error. The chain employs TRBV29-1 and TRBJ1-2, with TRBD1 matching over 7 bases. The CDR3 is 11 residues long. Germline V gene data show CDR1 as SQVTM and CDR2 as ANQGSEA. This CDR3 reads CSVAQGDLTLF. In DNA form, the CDR3 reads TGCAGCGTTGCTCAGGGGGATCTAACCCTATTC.

This clonotype appeared many times. The rearrangement joins TRBV20-1 to TRBJ2-3; perhaps TRBD1 as D (5 bases). The CDR3 contains 14 residues. V lost 6 bases and J lost 3, with 16 bases in between. Germline-derived CDR1 and CDR2 are DFQATT and SNEGSKA (reference sequence). CDR3 nucleotide sequence: TGCAGTGCCCTGGGCGGCAGGGAAACAGATACGCAGTATTTT. Translating gives CSALGGRETDTQYF.